This T cell receptor (beta chain) was obtained from a study of blood T cell repertoires in COVID-19. Study-wide background: The United States, Italy and Spain were the sources of the acute and convalescent COVID-19 samples. Sources were T cells, B-cell-depleted T cells, or PBMCs; the material itself was cDNA or gDNA.

The germline V gene encodes CDR1 MRHNA and CDR2 SNTAGT. Trimming left V 5 bases short and J 6 bases short, with 20 bases between. The CDR3 spans 16 residues. TCRdb keeps only in-frame clones here, not all; method: immunoSEQ multiplex PCR. The sample shows around 50,000 clones, approximately 80% of them seen only once. Seattle participants joined during active infection and were tracked over time. The rearrangement uses TRBV6-4 and TRBJ2-1, with D possibly matching TRBD2 (6 bases). The source of this sequence is a man older than 75 with COVID-19, enrolled during active disease. Sequences were obtained from peripheral blood. In DNA form, the CDR3 reads TGTGCCAGCAGTAAAATAGCGGACCCTTTCGGCAATGAGCAGTTCTTC. Protein: CASSKIADPFGNEQFF.